Below are 19 T cell receptor beta chains sequenced from a single sample in a study of blood T cell repertoires in COVID-19. Here immunoSEQ multiplex PCR was the method, and the copy in TCRdb shows in-frame clones only, minus some. The sample contains about 200,000 clones, 70% to 90% of which appear only once. The sequencing sample was made of peripheral blood. The receptors were sampled from a middle-aged man with COVID-19, enrolled during active disease.

The chain uses TRBV5-1 and TRBJ2-3; 9 bases fit TRBD2. Trimming removed 0 bases from V and 1 base from J; junction bases left unmatched: 3. Germline lookup yields CDR1 SGHRS and CDR2 YFSETQ. The CDR3 consists of 16 residues. DNA for the CDR3: TGCGCCAGCAGCTTGGCGGCGGGAGGGGGCACAGATACGCAGTATTTT. Residues: CASSLAAGGGTDTQYF.

Of note for this clone: The identical CDR3 is also encoded by other nucleotide sequences in the sample. The J gene is TRBJ1-1, the V gene TRBV5-1, with a weak D call TRBD1 (6 bases). This CDR3 is 14 amino acids long. Germline V gene sequence: CDR1 SGHRS, CDR2 YFSETQ. With 4 bases removed from V and 0 bases from J, the gap between germline ends came to 10 bases. The CDR3 here is CASSPGTLNTEAFF. In DNA, the CDR3 is TGCGCCAGCAGCCCAGGGACATTGAACACTGAAGCTTTCTTT.

This sequence joins TRBV18 and TRBJ2-3, with 7 bases that match TRBD1. Germline trimming cut 5 bases from V and 2 bases from J; bases unmatched to any gene: 7. This CDR3 spans 15 amino acids. Looked up from germline, CDR1 is KGHSH and CDR2 is LQKENI. The DNA of the CDR3 is TGTGCCAGCTCAGAGGGACAGCACTACACAGATACGCAGTATTTT. It specifies CASSEGQHYTDTQYF.

In DNA, the CDR3 is TGCAGTGTGCGAAGCAATCAGCCCCAGCATTTT. Protein: CSVRSNQPQHF. This rearrangement joins TRBV20-1 to TRBJ1-5, with D hard to call. There are 11 residues in the CDR3. V was pared by 7 bases and J by 1 base, with 5 bases between. Germline V CDR1 and CDR2: DFQATT, SNEGSKA (reference sequence).

CDR3 sequence: CASSPLTNYGYTF. The CDR3 DNA sequence: TGTGCCAGCAGTCCACTAACAAACTATGGCTACACCTTC. The chain combines TRBV12-3 or TRBV12-4 with TRBJ1-2, with D hard to call. This CDR3 contains 13 residues. The V end was cut by 5 bases, the J end by 2 bases, with 9 bases between.

The chain joins TRBV11-2 to TRBJ2-5, with 11 bases aligning to TRBD2. V shed 1 base and J 5 bases; nucleotides not matched to a gene: 6. Germline V CDR1 and CDR2: SGHAT, FQNNGV. The CDR3 spans 16 residues. The CDR3 is CASSLGIAGGRETQYF. The DNA of the CDR3 is TGTGCCAGCAGCTTAGGAATAGCGGGGGGGCGGGAGACCCAGTACTTC.

V and J are TRBV18 and TRBJ1-6; D gene uncertain. This CDR3 region has 16 residues. Germline CDR1 is KGHSH and CDR2 is LQKENI. The V and J ends lost 3 bases and 8 bases respectively, with 17 bases between them. The CDR3 reads CASSPPTGSAHSPLHF. The CDR3 nucleotides are TGTGCCAGCTCACCCCCGACCGGGTCGGCGCATTCACCCCTCCACTTT. Variable domain in full (rest from reference TRBV18 and TRBJ1-6): NAGVMQNPRHLVRRRGQEARLRCSPMKGHSHVYWYRQLPEEGLKFMVYLQKENIIDESGMPKERFSAEFPKEGPSILRIQQVVRGDSAAYFCASSPPTGSAHSPLHFGNGTRLTVT.

This clone was detected only once. V is TRBV5-1 and J is TRBJ2-5, with 7 bases fitting TRBD1. Per germline, CDR1 SGHRS and CDR2 YFSETQ. V dropped 4 bases and J dropped 5; count of bases not matched to a gene: 11. The CDR3 covers 15 residues. CDR3 in amino acids: CASSPRQGRGETQYF. The CDR3 DNA follows: TGCGCCAGCAGCCCGCGACAGGGAAGGGGGGAGACCCAGTACTTC.

The rearrangement links TRBV20-1 to TRBJ2-7; the D gene is possibly TRBD1 (6 bases). The V and J ends lost 3 bases and 2 bases respectively, with 11 bases between them. The length of the CDR3 is 13 residues. CDR1 is DFQATT and CDR2 is SNEGSKA in the germline V gene (reference sequence). This CDR3 reads CSASRDIAYEQYF. The CDR3, as DNA: TGCAGTGCTAGTAGGGACATAGCCTACGAGCAGTACTTC.

The chain employs TRBV6-6 and TRBJ1-6; no reliable D call. Trimming left V 2 bases short and J 2 bases short, with 10 bases between. This CDR3 is built from 16 residues. Germline-derived CDR1 and CDR2 are MNHNY and SVGAGI (reference sequence). CDR3 DNA sequence: TGTGCCAGCAGTTACATGGAACAGCCCTATAATTCACCCCTCCACTTT. It specifies CASSYMEQPYNSPLHF.

The J gene is TRBJ2-2, the V gene TRBV7-2; D possibly corresponds to TRBD2 (5 bases). The germline V gene encodes CDR1 SGHTA and CDR2 FQGNSA. V lost 4 bases, J lost 1 base, and 16 bases lay in between. This CDR3 region has 17 residues. The CDR3 nucleotides read TGTGCCAGCAGCTCAGGCTCCTTAAGCGGGAACACCGGGGAGCTGTTTTTT. It is translated as CASSSGSLSGNTGELFF.

V is TRBV11-2 and J is TRBJ2-7; TRBD2 agrees at 8 bases. The CDR3 totals 17 residues. The V gene end was trimmed by 4 bases and the J gene end by 5 bases; junction bases not matched to a gene: 16. Germline V lookup: CDR1 SGHAT, CDR2 FQNNGV. CDR3 bases: TGTGCCAGCAGCTCACTAACCGGGACTAGTGTCGGGAACGAGCAGTACTTC. Its translation is CASSSLTGTSVGNEQYF.

The chain combines TRBV28 with TRBJ1-6, with 7 bases matching TRBD1. The CDR3 totals 16 residues. The V and J ends lost 5 bases and 9 bases, in that order; junction bases with no gene match: 13. Germline V gene data show CDR1 as MDHEN and CDR2 as SYDVKM. CDR3 nucleotide sequence: TGTGCCAGCAGTACTCCCGGGACAGCACAGGGTTCACCCCTCCACTTT. As protein: CASSTPGTAQGSPLHF. The entire variable domain, with the rest obtained from reference TRBV28 and TRBJ1-6, is as follows: DVKVTQSSRYLVKRTGEKVFLECVQDMDHENMFWYRQDPGLGLRLIYFSYDVKMKEKGDIPEGYSVSREKKERFSLILESASTNQTSMYLCASSTPGTAQGSPLHFGNGTRLTVT.

The chain has TRBV7-2 and TRBJ2-2; TRBD2 is a possible D gene (5 bases). This CDR3 contains 15 residues. The germline V and J ends were trimmed by 0 bases and 2 bases, with 7 bases remaining between them. The germline CDR1 and CDR2 sequences are SGHTA and FQGNSA. DNA for the CDR3: TGTGCCAGCAGCTTAGCGGGGAGTAACACCGGGGAGCTGTTTTTT. Translated: CASSLAGSNTGELFF.

In its sample, this clone was seen once. J is TRBJ2-1 and V is TRBV30; TRBD1 is a possible D gene (7 bases). V gave up 5 bases and J gave up 2 bases, with 10 bases separating them. The CDR3 loop spans 13 amino acids. Germline values: CDR1 GTSNPN, CDR2 SVGIG (reference sequence). As DNA, the CDR3 is TGTGCCTGGGCAGGGGGGCCCTACAATGAGCAGTTCTTC. Amino acid sequence: CAWAGGPYNEQFF. Using reference TRBV30 and TRBJ2-1 for the parts outside the CDR3, the full variable domain is SQTIHQWPATLVQPVGSPLSLECTVEGTSNPNLYWYRQAAGRGLQLLFYSVGIGQISSEVPQNLSASRPQDRQFILSSKKLLLSDSGFYLCAWAGGPYNEQFFGPGTRLTVL.

The chain links TRBV27 to TRBJ1-6, with TRBD1 matching 7 bases. The junction had 5 bases not matched to a gene; V was cut back by 5 bases and J by 4 bases. This CDR3 contains 15 residues. Per the germline V gene, CDR1 is MNHEY and CDR2 is SMNVEV (reference sequence). In nucleotides, the CDR3 is TGTGCCAGCAGTACAGGGGTTGGGTATAATTCACCCCTCCACTTT. Translation gives CASSTGVGYNSPLHF.

This sequence joins TRBV7-6 and TRBJ2-3, with TRBD2 matching over 11 bases. V trimming: 3 bases; J trimming: 6 bases; junction bases outside the gene matches: 5. Germline V lookup: CDR1 SGHVS, CDR2 FNYEAQ. The CDR3 consists of 15 residues. This CDR3 is CASSFLAGGEDTQYF. The CDR3 region has the DNA TGTGCCAGCAGCTTTTTAGCGGGGGGGGAGGATACGCAGTATTTT.

This chain uses TRBV6-5 with TRBJ2-5; no clear D. The length of the CDR3 is 11 residues. The V gene lost 6 bases and the J gene lost 4 bases, with 6 bases spanning the gap. Germline V gives CDR1 MNHEY, CDR2 SVGAGI. As DNA, the CDR3 is TGTGCCAGCAGGTCGGGAGAGACCCAGTACTTC. This encodes CASRSGETQYF.

This chain connects TRBV7-2 to TRBJ2-7, with TRBD1 matching 9 bases. CDR3 length: 16 amino acids. V shed 1 base and J 5 bases; nucleotides not matched to a gene: 9. From germline, CDR1 is SGHTA and CDR2 FQGNSA. CDR3 DNA sequence: TGTGCCAGCAGCTTAGGTACAGGGGGCCTTATGAACGAGCAGTACTTC. This encodes CASSLGTGGLMNEQYF.